This T cell receptor (beta chain) was profiled in a study of T cell repertoires in cytomegalovirus infection. Overall study: It was the public TCR beta signatures that indicated both CMV infection and matching HLA type. Study results and limitations: Cumulative public TCR beta family frequency identified carriers of CMV plus the relevant HLA.

TCRdb re-called the reads with MiXCR, one entry per CDR3 protein. The sample consists of around 23,000 distinct CDR3 sequences, 20% to 25% of them appearing once. Trimming took off 7 bases at V and 1 base at J, with 13 bases between the two ends. This CDR3 contains 14 residues. Per germline, CDR1 MNHEY and CDR2 SVGAGI. This clonotype was recorded at least ten times. Its antigen is not identified. This sequence originates from a human donor in good health (CMV status not recorded). Some clones in this sample may be carry-over from other donors' samples. The chain carries TRBV6-5 and TRBJ2-5, with D perhaps assigned TRBD1 or TRBD2 (5 bases each). The sequencing used CD8+ T cells from cultured PBMCs, collected from culture after CMV antigen stimulation. The CDR3: CASKKPGSQETQYF. In DNA form, the CDR3 reads TGTGCCAGCAAAAAGCCAGGGAGCCAAGAGACCCAGTACTTC.